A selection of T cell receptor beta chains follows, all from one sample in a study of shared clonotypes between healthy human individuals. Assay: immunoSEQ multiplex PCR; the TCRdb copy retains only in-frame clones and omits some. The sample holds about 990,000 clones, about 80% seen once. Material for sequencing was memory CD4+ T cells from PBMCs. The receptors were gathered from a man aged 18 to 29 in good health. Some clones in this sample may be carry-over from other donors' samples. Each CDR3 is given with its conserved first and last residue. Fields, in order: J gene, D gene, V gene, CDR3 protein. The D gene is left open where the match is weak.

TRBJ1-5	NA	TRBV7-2	CASSLDRQEPQHF
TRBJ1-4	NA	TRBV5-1	CASSSGRTTNEKLFF
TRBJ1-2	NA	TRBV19	CASSKARTLNYGYTF
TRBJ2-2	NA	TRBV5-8	CASSSPPGALDTGELFF
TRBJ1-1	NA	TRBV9	CASSADTSNTEAFF
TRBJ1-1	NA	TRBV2	CASIREAPNTEAFF
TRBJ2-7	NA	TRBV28	CASSTSRNLYEQYF
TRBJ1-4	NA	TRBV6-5	CASSYDNRRIGEKLFF
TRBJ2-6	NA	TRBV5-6	CASSLLGAGANVLTF
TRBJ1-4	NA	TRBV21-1	CASSTLQGAHCRGNEKLFF
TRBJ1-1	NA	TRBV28	CASSSEGVAEAFF
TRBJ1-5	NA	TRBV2	CASSSKGGPQHF
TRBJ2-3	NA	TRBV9	CASSEQTSTDTQYF
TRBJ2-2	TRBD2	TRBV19	CASKSALAGTTGELFF
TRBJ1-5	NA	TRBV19	CASSDSQAQPQHF
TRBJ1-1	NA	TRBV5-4	CASSPRGGVNTEAFF
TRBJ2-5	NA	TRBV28	CASSLFQGQETQYF
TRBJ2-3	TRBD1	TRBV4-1	CASSREDSQGANTQYF
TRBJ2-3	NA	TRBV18	CASSSRLGEDTQYF
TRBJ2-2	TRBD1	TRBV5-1	CASSFIGTGGFGELFF
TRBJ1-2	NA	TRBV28	CASSSTPNYGYTF
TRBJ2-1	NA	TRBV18	CASSPGQVQFF
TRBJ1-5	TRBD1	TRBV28	CASSRQTGDFGNQPQHF
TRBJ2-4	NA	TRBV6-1	CASSEPSVAKNIQYF
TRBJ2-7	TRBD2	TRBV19	CASSAGTSSYEQYF
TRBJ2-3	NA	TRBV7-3	CASSLTLSGADTQYF
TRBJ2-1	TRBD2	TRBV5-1	CASYRLAGFSYNEQFF
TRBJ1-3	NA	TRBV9	CASSPLRGGSGNTIYF
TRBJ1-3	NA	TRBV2	CASSVAGGNTIYF
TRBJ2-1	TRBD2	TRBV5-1	CASSGLAGVGNEQFF
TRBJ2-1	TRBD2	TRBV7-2	CASSLAGSSYNEQFF
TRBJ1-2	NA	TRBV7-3	CASSPYGAGGGGYTF
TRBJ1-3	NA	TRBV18	CASSLDRYSGNTIYF
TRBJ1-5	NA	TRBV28	CASSLAGSRNQPQHF
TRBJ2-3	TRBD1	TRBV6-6	CASRLPTGGWTDTQYF